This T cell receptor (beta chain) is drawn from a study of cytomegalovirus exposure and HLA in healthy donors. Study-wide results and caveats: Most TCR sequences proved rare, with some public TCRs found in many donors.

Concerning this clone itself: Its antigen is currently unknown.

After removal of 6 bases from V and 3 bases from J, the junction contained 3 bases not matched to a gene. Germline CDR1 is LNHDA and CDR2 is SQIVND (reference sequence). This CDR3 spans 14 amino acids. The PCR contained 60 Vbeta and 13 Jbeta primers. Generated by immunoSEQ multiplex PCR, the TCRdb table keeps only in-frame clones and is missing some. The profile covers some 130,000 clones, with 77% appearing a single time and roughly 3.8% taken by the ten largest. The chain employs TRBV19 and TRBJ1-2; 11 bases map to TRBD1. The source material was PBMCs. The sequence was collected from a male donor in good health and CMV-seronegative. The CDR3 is CASSGQGAYYGYTF. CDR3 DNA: TGTGCCAGTAGCGGACAGGGGGCTTACTATGGCTACACCTTC.